These 7 T cell receptor beta chains were sequenced from one sample in a study of T-cell reconstitution after alpha-beta-depleted transplantation in children. Unique molecular identifiers were built into the TCRbeta library. TCRdb passed the PCR reads through MiXCR, listing each CDR3 protein once. The table records 150,000 to 250,000 distinct CDR3 sequences, about 14% of them present only once. The sample in question was PBMCs from the stem cell graft donor, obtained from the stem cell graft. These receptors all stem from a human donor who donated a stem cell graft to a child with acute lymphoblastic leukemia.

This clonotype was seen ten or more times. The gene calls are TRBV7-2 and TRBJ2-7; TRBD2 matches 14 bases. The germline V gene has CDR1 SGHTA and CDR2 FQGNSA. Trimming cost V 2 bases and J 0 bases; bases outside gene matches: 3. The CDR3 has 17 amino acids. The CDR3 sequence: CASSLRTSGRYSYEQYF. CDR3 nucleotides: TGTGCCAGCAGCTTAAGGACTAGCGGGAGGTACTCCTACGAGCAGTACTTC.

The J gene is TRBJ2-1, the V gene TRBV25-1; a weak D match, TRBD1 (7 bases). The length of the CDR3 is 20 residues. V lost 0 bases and J lost 0, with 21 bases in between. Germline loops: CDR1 MGHDK, CDR2 SYGVNS. The CDR3 protein is CASSEYGYGRRDSSYNEQFF. CDR3 DNA sequence: TGTGCCAGCAGTGAATATGGCTATGGGCGGAGGGACAGCTCCTACAATGAGCAGTTCTTC.

This clonotype was counted at least ten times. This chain connects TRBV5-1 to TRBJ1-1, with TRBD1 identical over 8 bases. Trimming removed 4 bases from V and 4 bases from J; junction bases left unmatched: 12. This CDR3 contains 16 residues. The V gene's germline CDR1 is SGHRS and CDR2 YFSETQ. The CDR3 DNA reads TGCGCCAGCAGCAAAAACGTCGGACAGGGCTTCACTGAAGCTTTCTTT. As protein: CASSKNVGQGFTEAFF. The full variable domain, completed using reference TRBV5-1 and TRBJ1-1, is KAGVTQTPRYLIKTRGQQVTLSCSPISGHRSVSWYQQTPGQGLQFLFEYFSETQRNKGNFPGRFSGRQFSNSRSEMNVSTLELGDSALYLCASSKNVGQGFTEAFFGQGTRLTVV.

A few counts support this clonotype. The rearrangement joins TRBV27 to TRBJ2-6; D uncertain. This CDR3 is built from 15 residues. Germline V lookup: CDR1 MNHEY, CDR2 SMNVEV (reference sequence). V dropped 6 bases and J dropped 0 bases, with 9 bases sitting between them. For the CDR3, the DNA is TGTGCCAGCAGATCGCTGGGCTCTGGGGCCAACGTCCTGACTTTC. Protein product: CASRSLGSGANVLTF.

This clonotype appeared many times. This rearrangement joins TRBV5-1 to TRBJ2-1, with 12 nucleotides matching TRBD2. J gave up 7 bases and V 0 bases, and 2 bases lay outside the gene matches. This CDR3 has 15 residues. The V gene's germline CDR1 is SGHRS and CDR2 YFSETQ. CDR3 bases: TGCGCCAGCAGCTTGGCGACTAGCGGGAGTAATGAGCAGTTCTTC. Its translation: CASSLATSGSNEQFF.

This clonotype was seen at least ten times. The CDR3, as DNA: TGCAGCGTTGAAATAGACTACGAGCAGTACTTC. Its protein is CSVEIDYEQYF. The rearrangement joins TRBV29-1 to TRBJ2-7; D is undetermined. The V end was cut by 2 bases, the J end by 3 bases, with 5 bases between. This CDR3 has 11 amino acids. CDR1 and CDR2 from the germline V gene are SQVTM and ANQGSEA.

Note on this clonotype: This may be a read error, as it is one base from a much larger clone. The chain joins TRBV6-5 to TRBJ2-5; unclear D gene. CDR1 is MNHEY, CDR2 SVGAGI, per germline. This CDR3 has 11 residues. The CDR3 region has the DNA TGTGCCAGCGGTCGAAGAGAGACCCGGTACTTC. This codes for CASGRRETRYF.